The clone carrying this TCR beta chain was observed once. Its specificity is not known. This sample stems from a study of OX40 agonist ivuxolimab in advanced cancers. Study as a whole: Given to patients was ivuxolimab, an agonistic anti-OX40 (CD134) antibody.

Study observations and caveats: On average, a greater number of expanded clones characterised CD8+ T cells relative to CD4+. Certain nonresponders additionally had low normalized T-cell clonal expansion.

Germline CDR1 and CDR2: MNHEY and SVGAGI. CDR3 length: 15 amino acids. V was clipped by 0 bases and J by 2 bases; unmatched bases: 4. This table comes from immunoSEQ multiplex PCR, and its TCRdb copy is limited to in-frame clones, with some not included. The table shows about 49,000 clones, with about 95% occurring only once. Exclusion applied to patients with autoimmune disease history or systemic immunosuppression. The TCR was taken from an adult with an advanced solid tumor such as melanoma, head and neck, liver or kidney cancer. Sequenced here: CD4+ or CD8+ T cells sorted from blood, sampled in a trial of the OX40 agonist ivuxolimab. The V gene is TRBV6-5, the J gene TRBJ2-7; TRBD2 matches at 7 bases. The CDR3 reads CASSYSSGLTYEQYF. The CDR3 region has the DNA TGTGCCAGCAGTTACTCTAGCGGGTTAACCTACGAGCAGTACTTC.